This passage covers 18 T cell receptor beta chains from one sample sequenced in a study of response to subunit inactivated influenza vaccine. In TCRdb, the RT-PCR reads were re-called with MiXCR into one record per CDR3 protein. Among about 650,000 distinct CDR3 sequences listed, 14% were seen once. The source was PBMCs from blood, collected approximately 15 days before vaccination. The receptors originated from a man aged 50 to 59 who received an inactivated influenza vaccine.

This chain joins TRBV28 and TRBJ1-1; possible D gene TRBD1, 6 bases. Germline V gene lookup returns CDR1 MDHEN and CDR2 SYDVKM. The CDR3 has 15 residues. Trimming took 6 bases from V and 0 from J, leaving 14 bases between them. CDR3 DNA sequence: TGTGCCAGCAGGGTCATACAGGGACTGAACACTGAAGCTTTCTTT. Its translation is CASRVIQGLNTEAFF. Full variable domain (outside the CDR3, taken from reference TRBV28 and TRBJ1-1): DVKVTQSSRYLVKRTGEKVFLECVQDMDHENMFWYRQDPGLGLRLIYFSYDVKMKEKGDIPEGYSVSREKKERFSLILESASTNQTSMYLCASRVIQGLNTEAFFGQGTRLTVV.

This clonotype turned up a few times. This CDR3 is CASSRRTGGGTGELFF. The CDR3 nucleotides read TGTGCCAGCAGCAGACGGACAGGGGGAGGTACCGGGGAGCTGTTTTTT. The V gene is TRBV7-9, the J gene TRBJ2-2, with 10 bases matching TRBD1. Trimming removed 5 bases from V and 5 bases from J; junction bases left unmatched: 8. Germline CDR1 and CDR2: SEHNR and FQNEAQ (reference sequence). CDR3 length: 16 residues.

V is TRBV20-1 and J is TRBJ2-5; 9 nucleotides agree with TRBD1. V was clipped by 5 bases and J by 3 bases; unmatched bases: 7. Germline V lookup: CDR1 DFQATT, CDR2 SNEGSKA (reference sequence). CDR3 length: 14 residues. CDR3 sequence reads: CSAPPTGGKETQYF. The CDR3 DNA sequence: TGCAGTGCTCCCCCGACAGGGGGAAAAGAGACCCAGTACTTC.

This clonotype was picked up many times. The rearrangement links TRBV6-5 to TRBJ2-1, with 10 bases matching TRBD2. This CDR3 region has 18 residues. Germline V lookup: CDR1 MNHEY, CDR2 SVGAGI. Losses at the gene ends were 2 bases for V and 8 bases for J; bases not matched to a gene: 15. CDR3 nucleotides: TGTGCCAGCAGTTACCGTAACCTACTAGCGGGAATTGTCCATGAGCAGTTCTTC. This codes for CASSYRNLLAGIVHEQFF.

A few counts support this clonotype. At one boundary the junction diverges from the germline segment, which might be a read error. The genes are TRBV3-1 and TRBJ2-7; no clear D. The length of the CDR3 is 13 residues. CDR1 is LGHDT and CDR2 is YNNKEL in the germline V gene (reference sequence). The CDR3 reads CASSEDNLYEQYF. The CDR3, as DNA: TGTGCCAGCAGCGAAGACAACCTCTACGAGCAGTACTTC.

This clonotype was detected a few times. This CDR3 reads CASSQEGYSPLHF. DNA for the CDR3: TGCGCCAGCAGCCAAGAAGGGTATTCACCCCTCCACTTT. This chain uses TRBV4-1 with TRBJ1-6; no reliable D call. CDR1 and CDR2 from the germline V gene are MGHRA and YSYEKL. V was pared by 0 bases and J by 8 bases, with 5 bases between. The CDR3 runs 13 residues.

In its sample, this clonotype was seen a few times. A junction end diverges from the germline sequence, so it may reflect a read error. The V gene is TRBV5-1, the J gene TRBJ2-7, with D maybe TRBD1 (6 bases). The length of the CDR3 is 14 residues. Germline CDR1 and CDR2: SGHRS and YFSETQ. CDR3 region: CASSTATGAYEQCF. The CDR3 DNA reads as TGCGCCAGCAGCACGGCGACAGGAGCCTACGAGCAGTGCTTC.

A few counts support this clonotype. The CDR3 here is CSVGVRGPLYEQYF. DNA of the CDR3: TGCAGCGTGGGGGTGCGGGGTCCCTTATACGAGCAGTACTTC. The rearrangement links TRBV29-1 to TRBJ2-7; possibly TRBD2 for D (6 bases). V lost 6 bases and J 4 bases, leaving 19 bases between the germline ends. Germline V gives CDR1 SQVTM, CDR2 ANQGSEA. The CDR3 runs to 14 residues.

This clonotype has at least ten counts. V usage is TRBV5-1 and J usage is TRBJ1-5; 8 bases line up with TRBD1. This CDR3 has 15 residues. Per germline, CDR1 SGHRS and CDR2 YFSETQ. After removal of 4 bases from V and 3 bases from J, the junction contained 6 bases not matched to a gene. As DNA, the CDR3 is TGCGCCAGCAGCCTGACAGGGGAGAACAATCAGCCCCAGCATTTT. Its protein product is CASSLTGENNQPQHF.

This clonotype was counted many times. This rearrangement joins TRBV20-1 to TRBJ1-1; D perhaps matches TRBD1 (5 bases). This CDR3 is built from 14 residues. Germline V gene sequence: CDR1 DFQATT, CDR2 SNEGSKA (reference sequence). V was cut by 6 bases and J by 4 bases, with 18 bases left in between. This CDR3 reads CSATPSRVSTEAFF. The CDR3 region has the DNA TGCAGTGCAACGCCGTCCAGGGTGAGCACTGAAGCTTTCTTT.

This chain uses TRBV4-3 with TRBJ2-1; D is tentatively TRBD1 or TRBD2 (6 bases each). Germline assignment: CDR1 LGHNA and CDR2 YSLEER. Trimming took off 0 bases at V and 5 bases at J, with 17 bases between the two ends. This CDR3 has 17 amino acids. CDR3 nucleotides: TGCGCCAGCAGCCAAGATCTCGCCAGGGGAGGTCACAATGAGCAGTTCTTC. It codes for CASSQDLARGGHNEQFF.

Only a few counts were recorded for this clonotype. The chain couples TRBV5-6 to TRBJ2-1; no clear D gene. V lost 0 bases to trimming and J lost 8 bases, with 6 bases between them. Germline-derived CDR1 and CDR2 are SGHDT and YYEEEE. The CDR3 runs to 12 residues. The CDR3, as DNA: TGTGCCAGCAGCTTGGCGGTCGATGAGCAGTTCTTC. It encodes CASSLAVDEQFF.

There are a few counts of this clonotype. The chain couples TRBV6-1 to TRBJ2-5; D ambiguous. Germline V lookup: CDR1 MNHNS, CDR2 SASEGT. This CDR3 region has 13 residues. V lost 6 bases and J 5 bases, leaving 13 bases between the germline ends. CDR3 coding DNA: TGTGCCAGCAGCCACGGGCCACGGGAGACCCAGTACTTC. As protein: CASSHGPRETQYF.

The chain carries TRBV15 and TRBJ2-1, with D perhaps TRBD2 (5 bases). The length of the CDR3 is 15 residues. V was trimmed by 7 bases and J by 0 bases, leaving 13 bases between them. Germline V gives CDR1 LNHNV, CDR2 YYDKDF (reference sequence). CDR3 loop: CATNAGMSSYNEQFF. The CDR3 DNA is TGTGCCACCAATGCCGGGATGAGCTCCTACAATGAGCAGTTCTTC.

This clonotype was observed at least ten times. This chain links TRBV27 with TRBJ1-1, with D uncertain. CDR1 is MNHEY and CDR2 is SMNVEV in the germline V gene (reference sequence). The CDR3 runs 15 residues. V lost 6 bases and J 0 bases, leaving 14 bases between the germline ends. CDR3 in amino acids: CASSLGGPLNTEAFF. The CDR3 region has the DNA TGTGCCAGCAGCCTCGGTGGACCTTTGAACACTGAAGCTTTCTTT.

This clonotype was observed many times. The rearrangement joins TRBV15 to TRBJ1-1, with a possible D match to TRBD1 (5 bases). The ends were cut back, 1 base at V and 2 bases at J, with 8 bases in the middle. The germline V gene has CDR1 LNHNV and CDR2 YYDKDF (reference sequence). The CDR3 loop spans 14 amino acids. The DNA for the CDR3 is TGTGCCACCAGCAGAGTGGGGGACAACACTGAAGCTTTCTTT. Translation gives CATSRVGDNTEAFF.

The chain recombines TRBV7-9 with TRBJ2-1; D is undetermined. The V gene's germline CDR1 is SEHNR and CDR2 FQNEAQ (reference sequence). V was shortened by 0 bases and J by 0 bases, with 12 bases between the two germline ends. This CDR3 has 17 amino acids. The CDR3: CASSLARLESSYNEQFF. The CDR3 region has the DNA TGTGCCAGCAGCTTAGCGCGGCTGGAGAGCTCCTACAATGAGCAGTTCTTC. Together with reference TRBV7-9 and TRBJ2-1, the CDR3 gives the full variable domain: DTGVSQNPRHKITKRGQNVTFRCDPISEHNRLYWYRQTLGQGPEFLTYFQNEAQLEKSRLLSDRFSAERPKGSFSTLEIQRTEQGDSAMYLCASSLARLESSYNEQFFGPGTRLTVL.

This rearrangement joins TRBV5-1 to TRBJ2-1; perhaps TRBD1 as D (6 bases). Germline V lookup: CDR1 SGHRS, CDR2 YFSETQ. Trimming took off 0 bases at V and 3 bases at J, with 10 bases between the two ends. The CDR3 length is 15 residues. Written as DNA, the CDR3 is TGCGCCAGCAGCTTGGGGACAGATATCTACAATGAGCAGTTCTTC. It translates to CASSLGTDIYNEQFF.